The source of this T cell receptor (beta chain) is a study of technical replicates of blood from a few donors (dated by TCRdb to between 2016 and 2019). Library creation used the immunoSEQ multiplex PCR assay. The immuneACCESS repertoire file appears here via TCRdb, limited to in-frame rearrangements. These files lack a portion of the clones; in checked studies, under half of the deficit traces to unresolved V genes, and the cause of the others is not known. Here the sample has 85,000 to 100,000 clones; about 95% occur a single time. Jointly, the top ten make up just over 0.2% of the sample. To note about this clone: The antigen this receptor binds is unknown. Per-base qualities were not stored, and no clone one base away is much larger.

The sequence derives from a human donor in good health. Sequencing was performed on T cells isolated from PBMCs.

The nucleotides are TGTGCCACAAGAAGGGACAGGTACGGCTACGAGCAGTACTTC. Its protein reads: CATRRDRYGYEQYF. The sequence joins TRBV6-1 to TRBJ2-7, with 8 junctional bases fitting TRBD1. CDR1 and CDR2 (MNHNS, SASEGT) derive from the germline V gene. Trimmed from V: 10 bases; trimmed from J: 3 bases; junction bases lacking a gene match: 11. From cysteine to phenylalanine, the CDR3 is 14 amino acids long. Of the read, only the CDR3 DNA is kept; its 42 bases are in frame from base 1.